What follows are 18 T cell receptor beta chains derived from one specimen sequenced in a study of T cell responses to AZD1222 COVID-19 vaccine (dated by TCRdb to about 2021). Library prep was done by the immunoSEQ multiplex PCR assay. TCRdb limited this immuneACCESS table to in-frame rearrangements with V and J called. A share of clones is missing; checked studies link under half to unresolved V genes, and the rest is unexplained. Across this sample there are tens of thousands of clones, with 75% to 90% seen only once. The leading ten clones occupy about 2.7% of the sample. The sample's time point, from its label and the paper: about 28 days (+/-7) after the second vaccine dose. Source: peripheral blood, taken 28 days after the second AZD1222 dose. The receptors come from an adult who received the AZD1222 COVID-19 vaccine.

The chain employs TRBV6-4 and TRBJ2-1; D call uncertain. The CDR3 runs 15 residues. The V gene lost 5 bases and the J gene lost 0 bases, with 11 bases spanning the gap. Germline CDR1 MRHNA, CDR2 SNTAGT. The CDR3: CASSYEQSSYNEQFF. The DNA for the CDR3 is TGTGCCAGCAGTTACGAGCAGAGCTCCTACAATGAGCAGTTCTTC.

V gene TRBV7-9 combines with J gene TRBJ1-2, with a weak D call TRBD1 (6 bases). Germline loops: CDR1 SEHNR, CDR2 FQNEAQ (reference sequence). The CDR3 is made up of 13 amino acids. V was pared by 0 bases and J by 4 bases, with 6 bases between. CDR3 sequence reads: CASSLAGGYGYTF. The CDR3 DNA follows: TGTGCCAGCAGCTTAGCAGGGGGCTATGGCTACACCTTC. The full variable domain, rest sourced from reference TRBV7-9 and TRBJ1-2, is DTGVSQNPRHKITKRGQNVTFRCDPISEHNRLYWYRQTLGQGPEFLTYFQNEAQLEKSRLLSDRFSAERPKGSFSTLEIQRTEQGDSAMYLCASSLAGGYGYTFGSGTRLTVV.

V and J are TRBV30 and TRBJ1-5; D is possibly TRBD1 (5 bases). Looked up from germline, CDR1 is GTSNPN and CDR2 is SVGIG (reference sequence). Trimming took 0 bases from V and 5 from J, leaving 11 bases between them. The CDR3 length is 14 residues. The CDR3: CAWSVGQGHQPQHF. DNA for the CDR3: TGTGCCTGGAGTGTAGGGCAGGGACATCAGCCCCAGCATTTT.

V usage is TRBV6-5 and J usage is TRBJ2-1; the match to TRBD1 covers 7 bases. Germline CDR1 and CDR2: MNHEY and SVGAGI. The trim removed 2 bases at V and 10 bases at J, leaving 11 bases unmatched. The CDR3 loop spans 15 amino acids. CDR3 nucleotides: TGTGCCAGCAGTTACGGAAAGACAGGGCTTTACGAGCAGTTCTTC. It yields the protein CASSYGKTGLYEQFF.

This chain links TRBV5-1 with TRBJ2-4, with 7 bases matching TRBD1. CDR3 length equals 17 residues. Germline lookup yields CDR1 SGHRS and CDR2 YFSETQ. V lost 4 bases and J lost 6; bases outside the gene matches: 16. CDR3 nucleotides: TGCGCCAGCAGCCCCGGACCTACGACAGGGTCAGGAAACATTCAGTACTTC. Its protein product is CASSPGPTTGSGNIQYF.

V is TRBV19 and J is TRBJ2-1; D possibly corresponds to TRBD2 (6 bases). V was trimmed by 4 bases and J by 1 base, leaving 17 bases between them. The V gene's germline CDR1 is LNHDA and CDR2 SQIVND (reference sequence). This CDR3 region has 17 residues. As DNA, the CDR3 is TGTGCCAGTAGTAGGGGCCGGGCCGGGGGATCCTACAATGAGCAGTTCTTC. Its translation is CASSRGRAGGSYNEQFF.

This chain connects TRBV5-6 to TRBJ2-3, with TRBD2 matching over 9 bases. V gave up 0 bases and J gave up 5 bases; unmatched junction bases: 10. Germline V CDR1 and CDR2: SGHDT, YYEEEE. The CDR3 spans 17 residues. As DNA, the CDR3 is TGTGCCAGCAGCTTGGCCTCTCGCGGGGGGGCCGGAGATACGCAGTATTTT. Protein product: CASSLASRGGAGDTQYF.

The chain joins TRBV2 to TRBJ1-4, with unresolved D. The CDR3 is 14 amino acids. Germline CDR1 is SNHLY and CDR2 is FYNNEI. V was trimmed by 7 bases and J by 0 bases, leaving 9 bases between them. CDR3 residues: CASKNIPTNEKLFF. DNA of the CDR3: TGTGCCAGCAAGAACATTCCAACTAATGAAAAACTGTTTTTT.

V gene TRBV6-5 combines with J gene TRBJ1-3; TRBD1 matches at 10 bases. V lost 2 bases to trimming and J lost 2 bases; unmatched junction nucleotides: 0. CDR1 is MNHEY, CDR2 SVGAGI, per germline. The CDR3 sequence is 15 residues long. The CDR3 loop is CASSYGTGAGNTIYF. The CDR3 nucleotides are TGTGCCAGCAGTTACGGGACAGGGGCTGGAAACACCATATATTTT.

The gene calls are TRBV12-5 and TRBJ2-4; D gene uncertain. Germline-derived CDR1 and CDR2 are LGHNT and FRNRAP. V shed 0 bases and J shed 0 bases, with 6 bases lying between them. The CDR3 extends over 15 amino acids. In nucleotides, the CDR3 is TGTGCTAGTGGTTTGGTACCATTAGCCAAAAACATTCAGTACTTC. Its protein product is CASGLVPLAKNIQYF.

V gene TRBV2 combines with J gene TRBJ1-1; possibly TRBD1 for D (6 bases). With 6 bases removed from V and 7 bases from J, the gap between germline ends came to 9 bases. The CDR3 sequence is 11 residues long. Germline assignment: CDR1 SNHLY and CDR2 FYNNEI. For the CDR3, the DNA is TGTGCCAGCAGGACAGGAGGTGAAGCTTTCTTT. Protein product: CASRTGGEAFF.

This clone has just one count. The chain uses TRBV11-3 and TRBJ2-2, with D tentatively TRBD1 or TRBD2 (5 bases each). Between the trimmed V and J ends, which lost 5 bases and 9 bases, there was a span of 13 bases. The CDR3 contains 13 residues. The germline CDR1 and CDR2 sequences are SGHNT and YENEEA. CDR3 DNA: TGTGCCAGCAGCCTATATGGGGGACGGGAGCTGTTTTTT. Protein: CASSLYGGRELFF.

For the CDR3, the DNA is TGCGCCAGCAGCCAAGATTTGGGACTATTCTACGAGCAGTACTTC. Its translation: CASSQDLGLFYEQYF. The rearrangement links TRBV4-3 to TRBJ2-7, with 7 nucleotides matching TRBD2. This CDR3 is 15 amino acids long. CDR1 LGHNA and CDR2 YSLEER come from the germline V gene. V dropped 0 bases and J dropped 3; count of bases not matched to a gene: 5.

Only a few counts were recorded for this clone. V usage is TRBV6-5 and J usage is TRBJ2-5; no firm D call. V was trimmed by 7 bases and J by 5 bases, leaving 11 bases between them. CDR3 length equals 12 residues. In germline, CDR1 is MNHEY, CDR2 SVGAGI. The CDR3 protein is CASMGFGETQYF. As DNA, the CDR3 is TGTGCCAGCATGGGTTTTGGGGAGACCCAGTACTTC.

The chain has TRBV25-1 and TRBJ1-4; D is undetermined. CDR1 and CDR2 (germline): MGHDK, SYGVNS. This CDR3 comprises 12 residues. Trimming shortened V by 7 bases and J by 8 bases, and 11 bases separated the two germline ends. As DNA, the CDR3 is TGTGCCAGCAATGGTTGGGCGGAAAAACTGTTTTTT. Amino acids: CASNGWAEKLFF.

The chain employs TRBV29-1 and TRBJ1-1; unclear D gene. This CDR3 is 13 amino acids long. Germline loops: CDR1 SQVTM, CDR2 ANQGSEA. V was clipped by 4 bases and J by 0 bases, with 9 bases between them. The CDR3 DNA reads as TGCAGCGTTGTTGCACAGTTGAACACTGAAGCTTTCTTT. This encodes CSVVAQLNTEAFF.

The chain employs TRBV7-6 and TRBJ2-7; 9 bases are shared with TRBD2. CDR1 is SGHVS and CDR2 is FNYEAQ in the germline V gene. The CDR3 is 16 amino acids. J lost 3 bases, V lost 5 bases, and 11 bases had no gene match. This chain's CDR3 is CASSRFSGSSYYEQYF. CDR3 sequence (DNA): TGTGCCAGCAGCCGGTTTAGCGGGAGTTCGTACTACGAGCAGTACTTC.

On this clone: Other DNA sequences in this sample translate to the same CDR3. J is TRBJ1-1 and V is TRBV5-8; unclear D gene. Germline CDR1 reads SGHTS; CDR2 reads YDEGEE. Trimming stripped 6 bases from V and 1 base from J, with 10 bases between. CDR3 length: 13 amino acids. CDR3: CASTSTWNTEAFF. For the CDR3, the DNA is TGTGCCAGCACCTCAACTTGGAACACTGAAGCTTTCTTT. The whole variable domain, filled in from reference TRBV5-8 and TRBJ1-1, reads EAGVTQSPTHLIKTRGQQATLRCSPISGHTSVYWYQQALGLGLQFLLWYDEGEERNRGNFPPRFSGRQFPNYSSELNVNALELEDSALYLCASTSTWNTEAFFGQGTRLTVV.